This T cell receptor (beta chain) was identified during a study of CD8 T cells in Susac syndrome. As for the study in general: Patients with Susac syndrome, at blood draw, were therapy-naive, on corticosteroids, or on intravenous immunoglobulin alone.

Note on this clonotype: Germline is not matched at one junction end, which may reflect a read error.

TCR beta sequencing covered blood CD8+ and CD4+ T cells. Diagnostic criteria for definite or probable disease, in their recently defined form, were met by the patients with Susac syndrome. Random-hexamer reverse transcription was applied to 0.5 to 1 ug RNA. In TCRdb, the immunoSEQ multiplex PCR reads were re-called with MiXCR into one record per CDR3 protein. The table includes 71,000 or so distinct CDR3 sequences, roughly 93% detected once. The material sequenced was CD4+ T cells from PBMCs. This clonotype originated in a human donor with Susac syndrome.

CDR3 sequence (DNA): TGTGCCAGCAGTCCAGAACGACAGGGGGCCGGTGAGACCCAGTCCTTC. Translating it yields CASSPERQGAGETQSF. The chain employs TRBV6-6 and TRBJ2-5; 10 nucleotides align to TRBD1. The germline V gene has CDR1 MNHNY and CDR2 SVGAGI (reference sequence). This CDR3 is built from 16 residues.